A selection of T cell receptor beta chains follows, all from one sample in a study of blood T cell repertoires in COVID-19. Method: immunoSEQ multiplex PCR; TCRdb's copy keeps in-frame clones and lacks some. The sample contains under 140,000 clones, just over 75% of which appear only once. The specimen sequenced was peripheral blood. These receptors originate from a woman older than 75 with acute or convalescent COVID-19. The CDR3 runs from the conserved cysteine through the conserved F or W.

v_call: TRBV7-2
j_call: TRBJ2-3
cdr3_aa: CASSTTGTSRPDTQYF

v_call: TRBV3-1/TRBV3-2
j_call: TRBJ2-7
cdr3_aa: CASSQDQNSRPYEQYF

v_call: TRBV29-1
j_call: TRBJ2-4
cdr3_aa: CSARDTENIQYF

v_call: TRBV27
j_call: TRBJ1-2
cdr3_aa: CASSLSPGTSYGYTF

v_call: TRBV6-5
j_call: TRBJ1-4
cdr3_aa: CASSTQGLINEKLFF

v_call: TRBV3-1/TRBV3-2
j_call: TRBJ2-5
cdr3_aa: CASSGGEQETQYF

v_call: TRBV10-2
j_call: TRBJ2-7
cdr3_aa: CASSEIGGAREQYF

v_call: TRBV10-1
j_call: TRBJ1-2
cdr3_aa: CASSESGNPAWGQGYTF

v_call: TRBV5-1
j_call: TRBJ2-2
cdr3_aa: CASSLDSDTGELFF

v_call: TRBV7-2
j_call: TRBJ2-3
cdr3_aa: CASSPRWGDLSTDTQYF

v_call: TRBV28
j_call: TRBJ1-6
cdr3_aa: CATQTGGSYNSPLHF

v_call: TRBV10-3
j_call: TRBJ2-1
cdr3_aa: CAIRDTGGAGNEQFF

v_call: TRBV7-2
j_call: TRBJ1-2
cdr3_aa: CASSPRYRGSYGYTF

v_call: TRBV29-1
j_call: TRBJ1-2
cdr3_aa: CSKQPGQGYDGYTF

v_call: TRBV5-4
j_call: TRBJ1-1
cdr3_aa: CASSLPSGVPSGAFF

v_call: TRBV29-1
j_call: TRBJ2-7
cdr3_aa: CSVGRAYEQYF

v_call: TRBV6-5
j_call: TRBJ2-3
cdr3_aa: CASSYSFSGVSDTQYF

v_call: TRBV3-1/TRBV3-2
j_call: TRBJ2-5
cdr3_aa: CASSPPGQETQYF

v_call: TRBV25-1
j_call: TRBJ2-1
cdr3_aa: CASSVGEFLRNEQFF

v_call: TRBV7-9
j_call: TRBJ2-5
cdr3_aa: CASSLWPGQQETQYF

v_call: TRBV28
j_call: TRBJ1-5
cdr3_aa: CASRGSNQPQHF

v_call: TRBV20-1
j_call: TRBJ2-7
cdr3_aa: CSASTWDTQNGNYEQYF

v_call: TRBV19
j_call: TRBJ1-4
cdr3_aa: CASTETQGAYEKLFF

v_call: TRBV30
j_call: TRBJ1-2
cdr3_aa: CAWSVGGTGYGYTF

v_call: TRBV7-9
j_call: TRBJ2-7
cdr3_aa: CASSLVAGNPYEQYF

v_call: TRBV6-5
j_call: TRBJ1-6
cdr3_aa: CASSRTLQGDSPLHF

v_call: TRBV5-4
j_call: TRBJ1-2
cdr3_aa: CASSPDRGPVYGYTF

v_call: TRBV3-1/TRBV3-2
j_call: TRBJ1-1
cdr3_aa: CASSQDRTGRDTEAFF

v_call: TRBV21-1
j_call: TRBJ2-5
cdr3_aa: CASSETGTQLGNAEETQYF

v_call: TRBV10-2
j_call: TRBJ1-2
cdr3_aa: CASSESRGWGYGYTF

v_call: TRBV5-1
j_call: TRBJ2-2
cdr3_aa: CASSFTLPANTGELFF

v_call: TRBV5-5
j_call: TRBJ2-2
cdr3_aa: CASSSWTGPNTGELFF

v_call: TRBV19
j_call: TRBJ2-3
cdr3_aa: CASSTTGVGVDTQYF

v_call: TRBV7-9
j_call: TRBJ2-2
cdr3_aa: CASSSTGGTGELFF

v_call: TRBV3-1/TRBV3-2
j_call: TRBJ2-1
cdr3_aa: CASSSRDRRVNEQFF

v_call: TRBV4-2
j_call: TRBJ2-7
cdr3_aa: CASSPDGTSGGISYEQYF

v_call: TRBV3-1/TRBV3-2
j_call: TRBJ1-2
cdr3_aa: CASSQGGGRGYGYTF

v_call: TRBV3-1/TRBV3-2
j_call: TRBJ2-5
cdr3_aa: CASSQLTGTSKETQYF

v_call: TRBV6-5
j_call: TRBJ1-2
cdr3_aa: CASRDSFYGYTF

v_call: TRBV10-2
j_call: TRBJ1-5
cdr3_aa: CASSTGTGSNQPQHF

v_call: TRBV28
j_call: TRBJ1-2
cdr3_aa: CASSETGGLYGYTF

v_call: TRBV3-1/TRBV3-2
j_call: TRBJ2-5
cdr3_aa: CASSPTEVQETQYF

v_call: TRBV21-1
j_call: TRBJ1-1
cdr3_aa: CASSKERAAGANTEAFF

v_call: TRBV30
j_call: TRBJ1-5
cdr3_aa: CAWSVQDDQPQHF

v_call: TRBV19
j_call: TRBJ1-2
cdr3_aa: CASNPDRVGSSYGYTF

v_call: TRBV7-2
j_call: TRBJ2-3
cdr3_aa: CASSLPSRGWTDTQYF

v_call: TRBV6-2/TRBV6-3
j_call: TRBJ2-2
cdr3_aa: CASSYSRNTGELFF